Given below is one TCR beta chain in context. The data stem from a study of blood T cell repertoires in COVID-19. As for the study in general: Acute and convalescent COVID-19 samples came from the United States, Italy and Spain. Sources were T cells, B-cell-depleted T cells, or PBMCs; the material itself was cDNA or gDNA.

Germline V gives CDR1 SGHRS, CDR2 YFSETQ. This CDR3 contains 18 residues. Losses at the gene ends were 7 bases for V and 4 bases for J; bases not matched to a gene: 15. Original processing notes: Amplification from reference gene primers served as the basis for estimated nucleated cell counts. Sequenced by immunoSEQ multiplex PCR; TCRdb stores in-frame clones only, minus some. That table supplies the V and J calls and clone size; D and trimming were determined from the DNA. Counted here are around 50,000 clones, over 70% occurring once; the ten biggest clones make up 3.5%. The specimen sequenced was peripheral blood. The rearrangement joins TRBV5-1 to TRBJ2-2; 11 positions agree with TRBD2. The sequence came from a human donor in a cohort sampled during active COVID-19. The CDR3 region is CASQTELRLAGGTGELFF. The CDR3, as DNA: TGCGCCAGCCAAACAGAGCTCCGGCTAGCGGGAGGCACCGGGGAGCTGTTTTTT.